The source of this T cell receptor beta chain is a study of spatial heterogeneity in lung cancer. Across the study: Averaged across combinations, each unique TCR and UMI pairing appeared more than ten times in raw reads, which were uncorrected.

The CDR3 has 16 amino acids. Per the germline V gene, CDR1 is SGHVS and CDR2 is FNYEAQ. Trimming removed 5 bases from V and 5 bases from J, with 16 bases in between. In this sample, this clonotype turned up many times. Time point: blood at routine non-recurrence follow-up after resection. Whole RNA from tumor, nontumor lung or frozen PBMC was sequenced unsorted. TCRdb called the 5' RACE reads again in MiXCR, with one record for every CDR3 protein. The table shows about 70,000 distinct CDR3 sequences, with 8% to 9.5% occurring only once. Here the sequenced sample was PBMCs, taken at follow-up. The sequence came from a female donor with early-stage non-small cell lung cancer. The V call is TRBV7-6, the J call TRBJ1-6; D might be TRBD1 (5 bases). Here the CDR3 DNA reads TGTGCCAGCAGCCGGGACTCGCCACCTCATAATTCACCCCTCCACTTT. It yields the protein CASSRDSPPHNSPLHF.